Following are 2 T cell receptor beta chains from one sample sequenced in a study of CD8+ T cells in alopecia areata (dated by TCRdb to the late 2010s). Library preparation was by the immunoSEQ multiplex PCR assay. RNA was extracted from all samples and reverse transcribed into cDNA, which served as template for TCR sequencing. This is the immuneACCESS table as TCRdb keeps it, with only in-frame sequences that have V and J called. A part of the clones is gone; compared with another copy, unresolved V genes explain less than half, and the rest is unexplained. The table notes 290,000 or so clones here, none of them singletons. The ten largest clones take up 1.2% of the sample. Pooled mouse cutaneous lymph node cells were stained for CD4, CD8alpha, NKG2D, NKG2ACE and other markers, then sorted on a BD Influx. Material for sequencing was CD4+ T cells sorted from a lymph node. These receptors all stem from a C3H/HeJ mouse with alopecia areata. The haplotype of this strain at the MHC is H2-k.

Turning to this clone: Any gene name here is a mouse gene name. The read ends 3 residues shy of where the CDR3 ends; the end is completed using the germline J gene. This chain links TRBV19 with TRBJ1-6; TRBD1 agrees at 10 bases. TRBJ1-6 counts as an open reading frame of uncertain function. Germline V gives CDR1 FNHDT, CDR2 SITEND (reference sequence). With 7 bases clipped from V and 4 bases from J, the junction kept 5 bases outside the gene matches. The CDR3 sequence is 15 residues long. The CDR3 sequence is CASARDRGYNSPLYF. The sequenced part of the CDR3 DNA is TGTGCCAGCGCCCGGGACAGGGGATATAATTCGCCC.

Turning to this clone: Mouse gene names apply. The sequence runs out 4 residues before the end of the CDR3; the remainder is reconstructed from the germline J gene. V is TRBV13-3 and J is TRBJ2-3; 14 nucleotides match TRBD2. From germline, CDR1 is NNHDY and CDR2 SYVADS. The CDR3 has 19 residues. Unmatched junction bases numbered 11, after V lost 5 bases and J lost 0 bases. The CDR3 loop is CASSPTGTGGAWSAETLYF. The sequenced CDR3 bases are TGTGCCAGCAGCCCAACCGGGACTGGGGGGGCGTGGAGTGCAGAA.